This T cell receptor (beta chain) was obtained from a study of primary melanoma T cells and metastatic recurrence. Only in-frame clones appear in the TCRdb table, and some are missing; sequencing was by immunoSEQ multiplex PCR. Altogether a few thousand clones are present, more than 75% being singletons, with the ten largest covering roughly 20%. V lost 4 bases and J lost 8, with 20 bases in between. The CDR3 contains 15 residues. CDR1 is WSHSY, CDR2 SAAADI, per germline. The sample consisted of melanoma tumor tissue. This receptor was taken from a human donor with melanoma. J is TRBJ1-2 and V is TRBV10-2, with D tentatively TRBD1 (5 bases). The CDR3 DNA reads TGCGCCAGCAGTGCTTTGGCAGCCACTCAGGGCGGCTACACCTTC. Translated: CASSALAATQGGYTF.